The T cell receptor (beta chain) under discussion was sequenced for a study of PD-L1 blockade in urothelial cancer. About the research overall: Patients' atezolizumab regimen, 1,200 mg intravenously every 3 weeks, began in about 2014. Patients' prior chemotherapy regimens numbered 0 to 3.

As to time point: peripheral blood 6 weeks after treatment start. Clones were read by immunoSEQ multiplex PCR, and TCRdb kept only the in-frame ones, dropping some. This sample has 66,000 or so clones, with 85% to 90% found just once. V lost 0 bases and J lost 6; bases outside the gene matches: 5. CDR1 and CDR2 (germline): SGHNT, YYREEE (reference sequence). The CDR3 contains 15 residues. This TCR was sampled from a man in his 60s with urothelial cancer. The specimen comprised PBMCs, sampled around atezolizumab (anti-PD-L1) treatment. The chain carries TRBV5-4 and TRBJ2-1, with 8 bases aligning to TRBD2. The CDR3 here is CASSLGGLARNEQFF. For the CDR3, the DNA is TGTGCCAGCAGCTTGGGCGGACTAGCCCGCAATGAGCAGTTCTTC. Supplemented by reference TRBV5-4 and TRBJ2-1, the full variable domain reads ETGVTQSPTHLIKTRGQQVTLRCSSQSGHNTVSWYQQALGQGPQFIFQYYREEENGRGNFPPRFSGLQFPNYSSELNVNALELDDSALYLCASSLGGLARNEQFFGPGTRLTVL.